One and the same sample provided the 3 T cell receptor beta chains below, sequenced in a study of Graves' ophthalmopathy and Graves' hyperthyroidism. Amplification of TCR beta CDR3 regions used RNA transcripts. In the first round, RT-PCR was carried out with HTBI primers, and a multiplex PCR formed the second round. TCRdb re-called the multiplex PCR reads through MiXCR, storing one row per CDR3 protein. The table has around 670,000 distinct CDR3 sequences, 40% seen once; the top ten hold 40% to 45%. The sequencing sample was made of peripheral blood. Receptor source: an adult man with Graves' ophthalmopathy.

The chain is built from TRBV19 and TRBJ2-2; 8 bases match TRBD2. The CDR3 loop spans 15 amino acids. Germline CDR1 is LNHDA and CDR2 is SQIVND (reference sequence). Trimming cost V 9 bases and J 3 bases; bases outside gene matches: 9. The CDR3 is CASESGGLDTGELFF. The CDR3 DNA reads as TGTGCCAGCGAGTCGGGGGGGTTGGACACCGGGGAGCTGTTTTTT. Full variable domain (missing parts from reference TRBV19 and TRBJ2-2): DGGITQSPKYLFRKEGQNVTLSCEQNLNHDAMYWYRQDPGQGLRLIYYSQIVNDFQKGDIAEGYSVSREKKESFPLTVTSAQKNPTAFYLCASESGGLDTGELFFGEGSRLTVL.

This clonotype was counted many times. The chain couples TRBV15 to TRBJ2-7, with 8 bases aligning to TRBD2. CDR1 is LNHNV, CDR2 YYDKDF, per germline (reference sequence). The junction had 9 bases not matched to a gene; V was cut back by 3 bases and J by 2 bases. The CDR3 covers 16 residues. The CDR3: CATSSRAGVSAYEQYF. The CDR3 DNA sequence: TGTGCCACCAGCAGTCGAGCGGGAGTATCGGCCTACGAGCAGTACTTC.

The V and J genes are TRBV20-1 and TRBJ2-5, with D uncertain. The CDR3 consists of 16 residues. Trimming removed 7 bases from V and 3 bases from J, with 24 bases in between. The V gene's germline CDR1 is DFQATT and CDR2 SNEGSKA (reference sequence). The chain's CDR3 is CSVGDGVLTAEETQYF. The CDR3 nucleotides read TGCAGTGTCGGCGATGGAGTCTTGACGGCGGAAGAGACCCAGTACTTC.